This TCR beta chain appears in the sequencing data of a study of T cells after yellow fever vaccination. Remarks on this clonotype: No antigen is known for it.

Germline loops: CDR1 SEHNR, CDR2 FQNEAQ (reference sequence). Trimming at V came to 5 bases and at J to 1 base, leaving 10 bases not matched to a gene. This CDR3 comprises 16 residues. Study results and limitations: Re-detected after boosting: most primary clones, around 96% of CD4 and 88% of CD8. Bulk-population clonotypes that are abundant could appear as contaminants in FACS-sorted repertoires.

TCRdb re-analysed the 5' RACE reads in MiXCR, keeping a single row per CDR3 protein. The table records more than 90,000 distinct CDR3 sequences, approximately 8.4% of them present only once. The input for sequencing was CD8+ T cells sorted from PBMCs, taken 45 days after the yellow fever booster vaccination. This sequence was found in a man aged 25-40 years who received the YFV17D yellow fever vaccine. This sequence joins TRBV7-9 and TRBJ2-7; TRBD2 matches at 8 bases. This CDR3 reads CASSTRQGLDSYEQYF. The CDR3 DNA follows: TGTGCCAGCAGCACCCGGCAGGGACTAGATTCCTACGAGCAGTACTTC. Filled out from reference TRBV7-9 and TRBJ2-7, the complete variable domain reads DTGVSQNPRHKITKRGQNVTFRCDPISEHNRLYWYRQTLGQGPEFLTYFQNEAQLEKSRLLSDRFSAERPKGSFSTLEIQRTEQGDSAMYLCASSTRQGLDSYEQYFGPGTRLTVT.